The 20 T cell receptor beta chains reported below all come from one sample, sequenced in a study of CD8 T cells in ankylosing spondylitis. Overall study findings and caveats: Characteristic, it appeared, of ankylosing spondylitis blood was a TCR beta motif of eight or nine highly homologous variants.

TCRdb passed the 5' RACE reads through MiXCR, listing each CDR3 protein once. The data contain some 140,000 distinct CDR3 sequences, roughly a sixth of them singletons. No cognate antigen is known for these TCRs. Sequencing was done on a sample of blood, either unsorted or a sorted T cell fraction (not recorded which). Receptors originate from a male donor with ankylosing spondylitis.

The rearrangement links TRBV4-3 to TRBJ2-6; 12 positions match TRBD2. The length of the CDR3 is 17 residues. Per germline, CDR1 LGHNA and CDR2 YSLEER. Losses at the gene ends were 6 bases for V and 3 bases for J; bases not matched to a gene: 6. This chain's CDR3 is CASRPSGRAGGANVLTF. Here the CDR3 DNA reads TGCGCCAGCAGACCTAGCGGGAGGGCCGGTGGGGCCAACGTCCTGACTTTC.

The J gene is TRBJ2-7, the V gene TRBV6-5, with 7 bases fitting TRBD1. CDR3 length: 15 amino acids. With 0 bases clipped from V and 5 bases from J, the junction kept 7 bases outside the gene matches. Germline-derived CDR1 and CDR2 are MNHEY and SVGAGI. CDR3 sequence (DNA): TGTGCCAGCAGTTACTCGGTGGGGACAGCGGACGAGCAGTACTTC. As protein: CASSYSVGTADEQYF.

This clonotype was seen a few times. The rearrangement uses TRBV5-1 and TRBJ2-7; D possibly corresponds to TRBD2 (6 bases). The V end lost 7 bases, the J end lost 2 bases, and 16 bases lay between the germline ends. This CDR3 is 14 amino acids long. Per the germline V gene, CDR1 is SGHRS and CDR2 is YFSETQ. The CDR3 DNA sequence: TGCGCCAGCTCCTTTTTCGGAGGGACCTACGAGCAGTACTTC. Its translation: CASSFFGGTYEQYF.

The rearrangement joins TRBV5-1 to TRBJ2-3; TRBD2 aligns across 9 bases. The CDR3 is 16 residues long. V lost 4 bases, J lost 3 bases, and 9 bases stayed unmatched. Germline V lookup: CDR1 SGHRS, CDR2 YFSETQ. The CDR3, as DNA: TGCGCCAGCAGCCCGGATTTAGCGGGAGCGACAGATACGCAGTATTTT. As protein: CASSPDLAGATDTQYF. Full variable domain (missing parts from reference TRBV5-1 and TRBJ2-3): KAGVTQTPRYLIKTRGQQVTLSCSPISGHRSVSWYQQTPGQGLQFLFEYFSETQRNKGNFPGRFSGRQFSNSRSEMNVSTLELGDSALYLCASSPDLAGATDTQYFGPGTRLTVL.

The rearrangement uses TRBV5-6 and TRBJ2-7; D unresolved. CDR1 is SGHDT, CDR2 YYEEEE, per germline. This CDR3 is built from 12 residues. V was shortened by 4 bases and J by 7 bases, with 12 bases between the two germline ends. The DNA for the CDR3 is TGTGCCAGCAGCCCCCGACTGAGGGAGCAGTACTTC. Encoded protein: CASSPRLREQYF. The entire variable domain, with the rest obtained from reference TRBV5-6 and TRBJ2-7, is as follows: DAGVTQSPTHLIKTRGQQVTLRCSPKSGHDTVSWYQQALGQGPQFIFQYYEEEERQRGNFPDRFSGHQFPNYSSELNVNALLLGDSALYLCASSPRLREQYFGPGTRLTVT.

The chain employs TRBV27 and TRBJ2-1, with 10 bases matching TRBD2. There are 15 residues in the CDR3. From germline, CDR1 is MNHEY and CDR2 SMNVEV (reference sequence). V lost 1 base and J lost 6; bases outside the gene matches: 3. As DNA, the CDR3 is TGTGCCAGCAGTTTATTAGCGGGAGGCAGCAATGAGCAGTTCTTC. Its protein product is CASSLLAGGSNEQFF.

The V call is TRBV4-3, the J call TRBJ2-3; no definite D call. The CDR3 covers 14 residues. Germline CDR1 is LGHNA and CDR2 is YSLEER. V lost 4 bases, J lost 2 bases, and 10 bases lay in between. The CDR3 loop is CASSPRAVTDTQYF. CDR3 coding DNA: TGCGCCAGCAGCCCCCGTGCAGTCACAGATACGCAGTATTTT.

This chain uses TRBV14 with TRBJ2-1; 8 nucleotides line up with TRBD2. This CDR3 spans 16 amino acids. V was pared by 6 bases and J by 0 bases, with 7 bases of the junction left unmatched. Germline V gene data show CDR1 as SGHDN and CDR2 as FVKESK. CDR3 amino acids: CASSRSGGPSYNEQFF. The CDR3 DNA sequence: TGTGCCAGCAGTCGCAGCGGGGGACCCTCCTACAATGAGCAGTTCTTC.

This clonotype was recorded many times. The genes are TRBV5-4 and TRBJ1-1, with unresolved D. V was shortened by 4 bases and J by 2 bases, with 12 bases between the two germline ends. The V gene's germline CDR1 is SGHNT and CDR2 YYREEE (reference sequence). The CDR3 has 14 residues. CDR3 sequence: CASSPGRLNTEAFF. The CDR3 DNA reads TGTGCCAGCAGCCCCGGGAGACTAAACACTGAAGCTTTCTTT.

V and J are TRBV9 and TRBJ2-1; 8 nucleotides agree with TRBD2. Per the germline V gene, CDR1 is SGDLS and CDR2 is YYNGEE. The length of the CDR3 is 14 residues. The J segment lost 10 bases and the V segment lost 3 bases, leaving 9 bases of the junction unmatched. Written as DNA, the CDR3 is TGTGCCAGCAGCGCCAGCGGGAGAAGTATCGAGCAGTTCTTC. Encoded protein: CASSASGRSIEQFF.

The CDR3 DNA reads as TGTGCCAGCAGCCACCCCGGGTCTAGCACAGATACGCAGTATTTT. Its translation: CASSHPGSSTDTQYF. This chain links TRBV7-9 with TRBJ2-3; D gene ambiguous. The germline CDR1 and CDR2 sequences are SEHNR and FQNEAQ (reference sequence). This CDR3 spans 15 amino acids. Deletions cut 5 bases from V and 0 bases from J, with 12 bases between.

This clonotype was observed a handful of times. The rearrangement uses TRBV27 and TRBJ1-5; D is possibly TRBD1 (5 bases). Germline lookup yields CDR1 MNHEY and CDR2 SMNVEV (reference sequence). The CDR3 spans 15 residues. With 5 bases removed from V and 2 bases from J, the gap between germline ends came to 13 bases. The CDR3 region is CASSPRGEGNQPQHF. For the CDR3, the DNA is TGTGCCAGCAGTCCTAGGGGTGAGGGCAATCAGCCCCAGCATTTT.

The sample holds a few counts of this clonotype. The rearrangement joins TRBV12-3 or TRBV12-4 to TRBJ2-3; 9 nucleotides match TRBD2. This CDR3 spans 17 amino acids. V dropped 2 bases and J dropped 3; count of bases not matched to a gene: 9. Here the CDR3 DNA reads TGTGCCAGCAGTTTAACCCTGGGACTAGCTCGGACAGATACGCAGTATTTT. Encoded protein: CASSLTLGLARTDTQYF.

This clonotype was found a few times. The CDR3 bases are TGTGCCACCAGCAGCCGTAGCGGGAGGGCCAGGAATGAGCAGTTCTTC. Its protein product is CATSSRSGRARNEQFF. This chain joins TRBV15 and TRBJ2-1; 11 bases line up with TRBD2. From germline, CDR1 is LNHNV and CDR2 YYDKDF (reference sequence). The CDR3 length is 16 residues. V lost 3 bases and J lost 7; bases outside the gene matches: 8.

This clonotype was seen only a few times. The chain is built from TRBV7-9 and TRBJ2-1; 10 bases align to TRBD1. The trim removed 1 base at V and 10 bases at J, leaving 4 bases unmatched. CDR1 and CDR2 (germline): SEHNR, FQNEAQ (reference sequence). The length of the CDR3 is 14 residues. Here the CDR3 reads CASSLGTGGREQFF. The CDR3 nucleotides are TGTGCCAGCAGCTTAGGGACAGGGGGTAGGGAGCAGTTCTTC.

A few counts support this clonotype. The chain recombines TRBV5-6 with TRBJ2-1; D gene ambiguous. V was cut by 4 bases and J by 6 bases, with 14 bases left in between. Germline V gene sequence: CDR1 SGHDT, CDR2 YYEEEE. The CDR3 is 14 residues long. In DNA, the CDR3 is TGTGCCAGCAGCCTGAATAACCGGCCCAATGAGCAGTTCTTC. Translation: CASSLNNRPNEQFF.

The V call is TRBV27, the J call TRBJ2-6; D unclear. Germline CDR1 MNHEY, CDR2 SMNVEV (reference sequence). This CDR3 is built from 14 residues. Deletions cut 7 bases from V and 0 bases from J, with 7 bases between. The CDR3 loop is CASTQPSGANVLTF. The CDR3 nucleotides read TGTGCCAGCACTCAACCCTCTGGGGCCAACGTCCTGACTTTC.

V and J are TRBV28 and TRBJ1-5, with D maybe TRBD1 (5 bases). There are 14 residues in the CDR3. Germline CDR1 and CDR2: MDHEN and SYDVKM. V dropped 6 bases and J dropped 2 bases, with 11 bases sitting between them. CDR3 nucleotide sequence: TGTGCCAGCAGCAACGGACAAGGCAATCAGCCCCAGCATTTT. Its protein is CASSNGQGNQPQHF.

This clonotype was recorded many times. The gene calls are TRBV20-1 and TRBJ1-1; 8 bases fit TRBD1. Germline V gives CDR1 DFQATT, CDR2 SNEGSKA (reference sequence). This CDR3 region has 19 residues. Germline trimming cut 2 bases from V and 0 bases from J; bases unmatched to any gene: 17. CDR3 sequence: CSARPLTGAHRSMNTEAFF. DNA for the CDR3: TGCAGTGCTAGACCCCTGACAGGGGCCCACAGATCGATGAACACTGAAGCTTTCTTT.

The V and J genes are TRBV10-3 and TRBJ2-6; 9 nucleotides match TRBD1. Germline V gene sequence: CDR1 ENHRY, CDR2 SYGVKD. V lost 2 bases and J lost 0; bases outside the gene matches: 11. The length of the CDR3 is 20 residues. The DNA for the CDR3 is TGTGCCATCAGTGAGCAAACGGGACAGGGCCTTATCTCTGGGGCCAACGTCCTGACTTTC. Encoded protein: CAISEQTGQGLISGANVLTF.